The 15 T cell receptor beta chains listed next were all sequenced from one sample in a study of T cells in women clearing cervical HPV infection. Sequenced by immunoSEQ multiplex PCR; TCRdb stores in-frame clones only, minus some. Its table lists tens of thousands of clones. Material: blood buffy coat. These receptors came from a woman aged 18-69 years with a cervical HPV16 infection that either progressed to CIN3+ or cleared (not recorded which).

As to this clone: The read ends 3 residues early relative to the CDR3; the germline J gene fills the gap. V and J are TRBV6-2 or TRBV6-3 and TRBJ2-1; 7 bases line up with TRBD1. Germline CDR1 reads MNHEY; CDR2 reads SVGEGT. Trimming took 7 bases from V and 9 from J; bases not matched to a gene: 6. The CDR3 spans 12 residues. CDR3 sequence: CASKRQGPEQFF. CDR3 bases read: TGTGCCAGCAAACGACAGGGCCCTGAG.

Regarding this clone: Coverage ceases 3 residues before the CDR3 finishes, and the germline J gene fills in the end. The V call is TRBV7-7, the J call TRBJ2-3; the D is unclear. This CDR3 has 14 amino acids. Deletions cut 1 base from V and 5 bases from J, with 10 bases between. The germline V gene encodes CDR1 SSHAT and CDR2 FNYEAQ (reference sequence). The CDR3 sequence is CASSLGAIGDTQYF. The DNA read from the CDR3 is TGTGCCAGCAGCTTAGGGGCTATAGGAGATACG.

About this clone: Coverage ceases 3 residues before the CDR3 finishes, and the germline J gene fills in the end. This chain uses TRBV5-1 with TRBJ1-5; D ambiguous. In germline, CDR1 is SGHRS, CDR2 YFSETQ. V was pared by 2 bases and J by 6 bases, with 12 bases between. The CDR3 sequence is 14 residues long. CDR3 region: CASSLDGVGQPQHF. The sequenced CDR3 bases are TGCGCCAGCAGCTTAGACGGGGTCGGTCAGCCC.

Turning to this clone: Coverage ceases 3 residues before the CDR3 finishes, and the germline J gene fills in the end. The sample holds other DNA sequences that translate to the same CDR3. This rearrangement joins TRBV2 to TRBJ1-6, with D possibly matching TRBD1 (6 bases). This CDR3 has 17 residues. Looked up from germline, CDR1 is SNHLY and CDR2 is FYNNEI. The ends were cut back, 2 bases at V and 4 bases at J, with 15 bases in the middle. The CDR3 bases that were read are TGTGCCAGCAGTGAATACTCACAGGGCTATTATAATTCACCC. It encodes CASSEYSQGYYNSP. Given in full, the CDR3 is CASSEYSQGYYNSPLHF.

Worth noting for this clone: The CDR3 end falls 3 residues outside the read, so it is completed with the germline J gene. The V call is TRBV20-1, the J call TRBJ1-6, with 8 nucleotides matching TRBD1. From germline, CDR1 is DFQATT and CDR2 SNEGSKA (reference sequence). The CDR3 consists of 15 residues. The ends lost 1 base at V and 10 bases at J; junction bases unmatched: 9. This CDR3 is CSARGTTGETSPLHF. The part of the CDR3 DNA that was read is TGCAGTGCTAGAGGGACGACAGGGGAAACCTCACCC.

About this clone: The CDR3 extends 3 residues past the end of the read, so its final part is completed from the germline J gene. V usage is TRBV19 and J usage is TRBJ1-2, with D perhaps matching TRBD1 (5 bases). Germline V gives CDR1 LNHDA, CDR2 SQIVND (reference sequence). The CDR3 is 17 amino acids. The CDR3 reads CASSIGGTTSSYNDYTF. The sequenced part of the CDR3 DNA is TGTGCCAGTAGTATTGGTGGGACTACGAGCTCCTACAATGAC.

A note on this clone: The read terminates 3 residues ahead of where the CDR3 ends, so the germline J gene completes it. The gene calls are TRBV28 and TRBJ2-7; TRBD2 matches at 12 bases. CDR1 and CDR2 (germline): MDHEN, SYDVKM. The CDR3 consists of 13 residues. V was clipped by 4 bases and J by 5 bases; unmatched bases: 0. This CDR3 is CASSWTSGDEQYF. The covered CDR3 bases are TGTGCCAGCAGTTGGACTAGCGGGGACGAG.

A word on this clone: From the germline J gene comes the end of the CDR3, since the read stops 3 residues before it. The chain is built from TRBV29-1 and TRBJ1-5; unclear D gene. This CDR3 has 8 residues. V was shortened by 8 bases and J by 7 bases, with 3 bases between the two germline ends. Germline values: CDR1 SQVTM, CDR2 ANQGSEA. The CDR3 sequence: CSLQPQHF. CDR3 DNA (partial): TGCAGCCTACAGCCC.

The CDR3 loop is CASSYSRAQGTQYF. The sequenced part of the CDR3 DNA is TGTGCCAGCAGTTACTCTCGGGCACAGGGTACG. The V and J genes are TRBV6-2 or TRBV6-3 and TRBJ2-3, with D possibly TRBD1 on 6 matching bases. With the read ending 3 residues before the CDR3 end, the germline J gene is used to fill in that end. The CDR3 covers 14 residues. Germline values: CDR1 MNHEY, CDR2 SVGEGT. Trimming removed 0 bases from V and 8 bases from J, with 12 bases in between.

Points on this clone: The sequenced fragment ends 3 residues before the CDR3 boundary, so the rest is inferred from the germline J gene. The chain carries TRBV20-1 and TRBJ2-2, with TRBD1 matching 8 bases. The V gene end was trimmed by 5 bases and the J gene end by 3 bases; junction bases not matched to a gene: 5. The CDR3 contains 14 residues. Germline lookup yields CDR1 DFQATT and CDR2 SNEGSKA (reference sequence). CDR3 DNA, as far as it was read: TGCAGTGCTCCAGACAGGGGACACACCGGGGAG. Residues: CSAPDRGHTGE. In full, the CDR3 is CSAPDRGHTGELFF.

A remark on this clone: The CDR3 end lies 3 residues beyond the end of the read and is filled in from the germline J gene. V gene TRBV28 combines with J gene TRBJ2-2; 10 bases map to TRBD2. The CDR3 contains 19 residues. The germline V gene has CDR1 MDHEN and CDR2 SYDVKM. The junction had 12 bases not matched to a gene; V was cut back by 3 bases and J by 2 bases. Incomplete CDR3 DNA: TGTGCCAGCAGTTTGTTGGTAATAGCGGGGGGCGTAAACACCGGGGAG. This gives the protein CASSLLVIAGGVNTGE. Given in full, the CDR3 is CASSLLVIAGGVNTGELFF.

For this clone: The read ends 3 residues before the CDR3 terminus; that terminus is restored from the germline J gene. The rearrangement joins TRBV20-1 to TRBJ2-4; 9 nucleotides agree with TRBD2. The CDR3 length is 15 residues. V shed 4 bases, J shed 7 bases, and the junction held 11 bases outside the gene matches. Germline CDR1 DFQATT, CDR2 SNEGSKA (reference sequence). This CDR3 is CSAMGPSGDSNIQYF. Partial CDR3 DNA: TGCAGTGCTATGGGGCCTAGCGGGGATTCGAACATT.

On this clone itself: The read gets to within 3 residues of the CDR3 end, and the germline J gene fills in the rest. The chain carries TRBV5-1 and TRBJ2-3; TRBD2 aligns across 8 bases. Trimming took 5 bases from V and 0 from J; bases not matched to a gene: 5. In germline, CDR1 is SGHRS, CDR2 YFSETQ. This CDR3 has 15 amino acids. The CDR3 bases that were read are TGCGCCAGCAGAAGCGGGGGAGCTAGCACAGATACG. It yields the protein CASRSGGASTDT. Given in full, the CDR3 is CASRSGGASTDTQYF. The full variable domain, with the rest looked up from reference TRBV5-1 and TRBJ2-3, is KAGVTQTPRYLIKTRGQQVTLSCSPISGHRSVSWYQQTPGQGLQFLFEYFSETQRNKGNFPGRFSGRQFSNSRSEMNVSTLELGDSALYLCASRSGGASTDTQYFGPGTRLTVL.

A note on this clone: The CDR3 extends 3 residues past the end of the read, so its final part is completed from the germline J gene. The J gene is TRBJ1-2, the V gene TRBV7-9; 11 bases fit TRBD1. The CDR3 has 14 amino acids. Germline-derived CDR1 and CDR2 are SEHNR and FQNEAQ (reference sequence). This CDR3 is CASTSPGQGDGYTF. The DNA read from the CDR3 is TGTGCCAGCACCTCACCGGGACAGGGGGACGGG.

Concerning this clone itself: The sequenced fragment ends 3 residues before the CDR3 boundary, so the rest is inferred from the germline J gene. The J gene is TRBJ1-6, the V gene TRBV30, with 7 bases that match TRBD1. Germline V gives CDR1 GTSNPN, CDR2 SVGIG (reference sequence). The CDR3 is 14 amino acids. Trimming cost V 8 bases and J 6 bases; bases outside gene matches: 10. Here the CDR3 reads CALDTGEGNSPLHF. Partial CDR3 DNA: TGTGCCCTTGACACAGGGGAGGGTAATTCACCC.